The next 29 T cell receptor beta chains were all read from a single sample in a study of blood T cell repertoires in COVID-19. TCRdb's copy holds only in-frame clones and misses some; the assay was immunoSEQ multiplex PCR. Found here are tens of thousands of clones, about 88% of them singletons; the top ten hold roughly 5%. The sequenced sample was peripheral blood. These receptors all stem from a woman older than 75 with active COVID-19.

The V and J genes are TRBV2 and TRBJ2-4; possibly TRBD1 for D (6 bases). The V gene lost 5 bases and the J gene lost 6 bases, with 11 bases spanning the gap. The CDR3 contains 13 residues. Germline V lookup: CDR1 SNHLY, CDR2 FYNNEI. The CDR3 loop is CASSLQGRNIQYF. The CDR3 nucleotides are TGTGCCAGCAGTTTACAGGGCCGAAACATTCAGTACTTC.

V gene TRBV19 combines with J gene TRBJ1-2, with D perhaps TRBD1 (5 bases). Germline V gene data show CDR1 as LNHDA and CDR2 as SQIVND (reference sequence). The ends were cut back, 5 bases at V and 8 bases at J, with 15 bases in the middle. The CDR3 length is 13 residues. DNA for the CDR3: TGTGCCAGTAGTGAACAGGCCGGGGGAGGCTACACCTTC. Its protein product is CASSEQAGGGYTF.

The chain links TRBV27 to TRBJ1-2; perhaps TRBD1 as D (5 bases). The V gene's germline CDR1 is MNHEY and CDR2 SMNVEV (reference sequence). The CDR3 extends over 13 amino acids. The V end was cut by 2 bases, the J end by 5 bases, with 9 bases between. In nucleotides, the CDR3 is TGTGCCAGCAGTTTAGGGGGGAGTTATGGCTACACCTTC. Translated: CASSLGGSYGYTF.

The V and J genes are TRBV7-9 and TRBJ2-3, with D tentatively TRBD1 (5 bases). Germline values: CDR1 SEHNR, CDR2 FQNEAQ (reference sequence). V was trimmed by 5 bases and J by 2 bases, leaving 17 bases between them. The CDR3 totals 16 residues. CDR3 residues: CASSLRVGVLTDTQYF. The CDR3 nucleotides read TGTGCCAGCAGCCTCCGGGTAGGGGTCCTCACAGATACGCAGTATTTT.

The DNA of the CDR3 is TGTGCCAGTAGTATAAGCCAGCGGGAGGACCAAGAGACCCAGTACTTC. Encoded protein: CASSISQREDQETQYF. The V gene is TRBV19, the J gene TRBJ2-5, with TRBD2 identical over 9 bases. V was clipped by 2 bases and J by 0 bases; unmatched bases: 4. This CDR3 is 16 amino acids long. CDR1 is LNHDA, CDR2 SQIVND, per germline (reference sequence).

The chain couples TRBV4-2 to TRBJ1-3, with 7 bases fitting TRBD1. The CDR3 has 17 residues. V lost 4 bases, J lost 3 bases, and 12 bases stayed unmatched. CDR1 LGHNA and CDR2 YNFKEQ come from the germline V gene. The CDR3 DNA reads as TGTGCCAGCAGCCCTAGGGGTGCAGGGGGAGTTGGAAACACCATATATTTT. Its translation is CASSPRGAGGVGNTIYF.

J is TRBJ2-1 and V is TRBV5-4, with 12 bases lining up with TRBD2. Germline V gene lookup returns CDR1 SGHNT and CDR2 YYREEE (reference sequence). This CDR3 has 16 residues. The trim removed 2 bases at V and 6 bases at J, leaving 6 bases unmatched. The CDR3 DNA reads TGTGCCAGCAGCTTAACCCGGACTAGCGGGACCAATGAGCAGTTCTTC. It specifies CASSLTRTSGTNEQFF.

The rearrangement joins TRBV5-5 to TRBJ1-1; D is ambiguous. CDR3 length: 16 amino acids. In germline, CDR1 is SGHKS, CDR2 YYEKEE (reference sequence). V was clipped by 5 bases and J by 3 bases, with 20 bases between them. CDR3 sequence (DNA): TGTGCCAGCAGGCAGATAGTCGGGTCCTCGGACACTGAAGCTTTCTTT. Translating gives CASRQIVGSSDTEAFF.

The count of this clone is one. V usage is TRBV7-9 and J usage is TRBJ2-7; 7 bases are shared with TRBD1. Germline loops: CDR1 SEHNR, CDR2 FQNEAQ (reference sequence). The CDR3 has 14 residues. V was pared by 1 base and J by 3 bases, with 3 bases of the junction left unmatched. Written as DNA, the CDR3 is TGTGCCAGCAGCTTAGAAGACAGGGTCTACGAGCAGTACTTC. Residues: CASSLEDRVYEQYF.

This chain uses TRBV24-1 with TRBJ1-2, with 7 bases that match TRBD1. The CDR3 has 15 residues. V dropped 2 bases and J dropped 0; count of bases not matched to a gene: 2. Germline V gene sequence: CDR1 KGHDR, CDR2 SFDVKD. The CDR3 protein is CATSDWTGTNYGYTF. Written as DNA, the CDR3 is TGTGCCACCAGTGATTGGACAGGAACTAACTATGGCTACACCTTC.

This clone was counted once. The chain is built from TRBV2 and TRBJ2-7, with 9 bases that match TRBD1. Germline CDR1 and CDR2: SNHLY and FYNNEI. V shed 8 bases and J 2 bases; nucleotides not matched to a gene: 10. The CDR3 runs to 15 residues. CDR3 sequence reads: CASDSRDRAPYEQYF. CDR3 DNA sequence: TGTGCCAGCGACTCCCGGGACAGGGCCCCCTACGAGCAGTACTTC.

The V call is TRBV25-1, the J call TRBJ1-4, with TRBD1 matching over 9 bases. This CDR3 contains 16 residues. The germline V gene has CDR1 MGHDK and CDR2 SYGVNS. The V gene end was trimmed by 6 bases and the J gene end by 7 bases; junction bases not matched to a gene: 12. The CDR3 loop is CASSEIKGTGREKLFF. In DNA form, the CDR3 reads TGTGCCAGCAGCGAAATCAAGGGGACAGGGCGTGAAAAACTGTTTTTT.

The V call is TRBV19, the J call TRBJ1-4; TRBD1 matches 8 bases. Per germline, CDR1 LNHDA and CDR2 SQIVND (reference sequence). Trimming at V came to 1 base and at J to 6 bases, leaving 1 base not matched to a gene. The CDR3 is made up of 14 amino acids. The CDR3 nucleotides read TGTGCCAGTAGTATAGCCAGGGGGCATGAAAAACTGTTTTTT. Translating it yields CASSIARGHEKLFF.

The count of this clone is one. The rearrangement links TRBV2 to TRBJ2-1, with a possible D match to TRBD1 (6 bases). The germline CDR1 and CDR2 sequences are SNHLY and FYNNEI. CDR3 length: 16 residues. The ends were cut back, 8 bases at V and 4 bases at J, with 21 bases in the middle. CDR3 sequence: CASGKRGKRAYNEQFF. DNA of the CDR3: TGTGCCAGCGGAAAAAGGGGGAAACGGGCTTACAATGAGCAGTTCTTC.

This clone has a single count. CDR3 nucleotides: TGTGCCAGCAGCCCGATTCCGGGACAGGGGGCGGCTGGCTACACCTTC. Translating gives CASSPIPGQGAAGYTF. The chain combines TRBV7-9 with TRBJ1-2, with TRBD1 matching over 12 bases. This CDR3 comprises 16 residues. V trimming: 5 bases; J trimming: 7 bases; junction bases outside the gene matches: 11. CDR1 is SEHNR, CDR2 FQNEAQ, per germline (reference sequence).

This clone was seen only once. In nucleotides, the CDR3 is TGCAGCGTTGAATCTACCGTGAGGGAGCAGTTCTTC. Protein: CSVESTVREQFF. This sequence joins TRBV29-1 and TRBJ2-1; no firm D call. The V gene lost 2 bases and the J gene lost 10 bases, with 12 bases spanning the gap. Germline V gene lookup returns CDR1 SQVTM and CDR2 ANQGSEA. The CDR3 has 12 amino acids.

J is TRBJ2-3 and V is TRBV7-9; D unresolved. Per the germline V gene, CDR1 is SEHNR and CDR2 is FQNEAQ (reference sequence). The V gene lost 0 bases and the J gene lost 6 bases, with 10 bases spanning the gap. There are 14 residues in the CDR3. The CDR3 loop is CASSLAFAADTQYF. The CDR3 DNA sequence: TGTGCCAGCAGCTTAGCCTTCGCGGCCGATACGCAGTATTTT. Complete variable domain (other parts from reference TRBV7-9 and TRBJ2-3): DTGVSQNPRHKITKRGQNVTFRCDPISEHNRLYWYRQTLGQGPEFLTYFQNEAQLEKSRLLSDRFSAERPKGSFSTLEIQRTEQGDSAMYLCASSLAFAADTQYFGPGTRLTVL.

This chain uses TRBV18 with TRBJ1-2; D might be TRBD1 (6 bases). V gave up 2 bases and J gave up 4 bases, with 14 bases separating them. CDR3 length: 15 amino acids. In germline, CDR1 is KGHSH, CDR2 LQKENI. CDR3 sequence (DNA): TGTGCCAGCTCACCAACGGCAGGGGAAGGCTATGGCTACACCTTC. Protein sequence: CASSPTAGEGYGYTF.

The chain joins TRBV3-1 (or the pseudogene TRBV3-2) to TRBJ2-4; D remains ambiguous. CDR1 and CDR2 (germline): LGHDT, YNNKEL (reference sequence). V lost 5 bases and J 0 bases, leaving 20 bases between the germline ends. The CDR3 totals 18 residues. The CDR3 DNA reads as TGTGCCAGCAGCTCAGGCATGGGCTCCCAAACAGCCAAAAACATTCAGTACTTC. Translated: CASSSGMGSQTAKNIQYF.

The chain carries TRBV4-2 and TRBJ2-7; D is ambiguous. This CDR3 spans 16 amino acids. CDR1 and CDR2 from the germline V gene are LGHNA and YNFKEQ. V gave up 2 bases and J gave up 0 bases, with 14 bases separating them. In DNA form, the CDR3 reads TGTGCCAGCAGCCAAACTCCCGCGGCCGTCTCCTACGAGCAGTACTTC. Translating it yields CASSQTPAAVSYEQYF.

The V gene is TRBV6-2 or TRBV6-3, the J gene TRBJ2-7, with a weak D call TRBD2 (6 bases). The germline CDR1 and CDR2 sequences are MNHEY and SVGEGT. V was trimmed by 4 bases and J by 1 base, leaving 14 bases between them. This CDR3 spans 15 amino acids. CDR3 in amino acids: CASSSRGSGSYEQYF. DNA of the CDR3: TGTGCCAGCAGTTCCCGGGGTAGCGGATCCTACGAGCAGTACTTC.

V gene TRBV28 combines with J gene TRBJ2-2, with TRBD2 matching 9 bases. The CDR3 is 18 amino acids. The V segment lost 8 bases and the J segment 3 bases; nucleotides outside the gene matches: 16. From germline, CDR1 is MDHEN and CDR2 SYDVKM. As DNA, the CDR3 is TGTGCCAGCCGTATTTACGAGGGTAGCGGGAGTGACACCGGGGAGCTGTTTTTT. Its protein is CASRIYEGSGSDTGELFF. Full variable domain (remainder filled in from reference TRBV28 and TRBJ2-2): DVKVTQSSRYLVKRTGEKVFLECVQDMDHENMFWYRQDPGLGLRLIYFSYDVKMKEKGDIPEGYSVSREKKERFSLILESASTNQTSMYLCASRIYEGSGSDTGELFFGEGSRLTVL.

J is TRBJ2-5 and V is TRBV10-3; 8 nucleotides match TRBD2. The CDR3 has 15 amino acids. Germline V gene data show CDR1 as ENHRY and CDR2 as SYGVKD. V lost 1 base and J lost 2; bases outside the gene matches: 3. The CDR3: CAISEWASGQETQYF. CDR3 nucleotides: TGTGCCATCAGTGAGTGGGCTAGCGGGCAAGAGACCCAGTACTTC.

The chain is built from TRBV11-2 and TRBJ2-2; D uncertain. The CDR3 runs 14 residues. Germline V lookup: CDR1 SGHAT, CDR2 FQNNGV. The V and J ends lost 7 bases and 8 bases respectively, with 17 bases between them. CDR3 DNA sequence: TGTGCCAGCACGGTCGTAGCCCCGGGTGGGGAGCTGTTTTTT. As protein: CASTVVAPGGELFF.

V and J are TRBV30 and TRBJ1-1; TRBD1 matches at 10 bases. CDR3 size: 13 residues. After removal of 1 base from V and 7 bases from J, the junction contained 3 bases not matched to a gene. Germline CDR1 is GTSNPN and CDR2 is SVGIG (reference sequence). For the CDR3, the DNA is TGTGCCTGGAGTGGACAGGGGGCAGGTGAAGCTTTCTTT. This gives the protein CAWSGQGAGEAFF.

The V and J genes are TRBV4-1 and TRBJ2-3, with 7 bases identical to TRBD1. The CDR3 is made up of 16 amino acids. Germline values: CDR1 MGHRA, CDR2 YSYEKL. J was trimmed by 1 base and V by 0 bases; bases with no gene match: 4. The CDR3 sequence: CASSQERQGGTDTQYF. The CDR3 DNA reads as TGCGCCAGCAGCCAAGAACGGCAGGGGGGCACAGATACGCAGTATTTT.

The chain has TRBV28 and TRBJ1-4, with TRBD1 identical over 9 bases. This CDR3 contains 16 residues. Germline V lookup: CDR1 MDHEN, CDR2 SYDVKM. J was trimmed by 7 bases and V by 8 bases; bases with no gene match: 14. CDR3 sequence (DNA): TGTGCCAGCGAAAATAACCCGGGACAGGGTGGTGAAAAACTGTTTTTT. Translation gives CASENNPGQGGEKLFF.

The V and J genes are TRBV20-1 and TRBJ2-1; 11 bases align to TRBD2. Per the germline V gene, CDR1 is DFQATT and CDR2 is SNEGSKA (reference sequence). J was trimmed by 8 bases and V by 3 bases; bases with no gene match: 6. The CDR3 is 14 amino acids. The DNA for the CDR3 is TGCAGTGCTAGTGCGACTAGCGGGACCTATGAGCAGTTCTTC. Its protein is CSASATSGTYEQFF.

The chain combines TRBV7-9 with TRBJ1-2, with D possibly matching TRBD1 (5 bases). This CDR3 has 15 residues. Trimming took 2 bases from V and 2 from J, leaving 12 bases between them. Per the germline V gene, CDR1 is SEHNR and CDR2 is FQNEAQ (reference sequence). The CDR3 is CASSLSAGGNYGYTF. DNA for the CDR3: TGTGCCAGCAGCTTATCGGCCGGGGGAAACTATGGCTACACCTTC.